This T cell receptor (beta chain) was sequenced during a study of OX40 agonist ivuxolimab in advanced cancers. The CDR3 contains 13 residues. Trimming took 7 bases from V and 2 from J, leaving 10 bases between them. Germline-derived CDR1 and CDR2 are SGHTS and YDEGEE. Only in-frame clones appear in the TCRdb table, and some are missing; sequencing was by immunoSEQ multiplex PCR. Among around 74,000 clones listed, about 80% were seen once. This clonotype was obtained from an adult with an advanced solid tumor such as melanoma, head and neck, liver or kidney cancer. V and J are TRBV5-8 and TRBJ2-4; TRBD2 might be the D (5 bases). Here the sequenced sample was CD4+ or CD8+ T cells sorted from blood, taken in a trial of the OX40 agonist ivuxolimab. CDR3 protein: CASQEVSKNIQYF. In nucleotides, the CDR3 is TGTGCCAGCCAGGAGGTTTCCAAAAACATTCAGTACTTC.